This is a list of T cell receptor beta chains from one sample in a study of T-cell reconstitution after alpha-beta-depleted transplantation in children. TCRdb re-called the PCR reads with MiXCR, one entry per CDR3 protein. In the table there are roughly 400,000 distinct CDR3 sequences, about 45% of which are singletons. Sequences were derived from PBMCs, sampled before TCRalphabeta/CD19-depleted stem cell transplant. These receptors all stem from a girl aged 2 to 9 with aplastic anemia, due to receive a stem cell transplant. CDR3s include the opening cysteine and the closing phenylalanine or tryptophan. A D gene is named only where the DNA matches it firmly. Not all rows give a size; the values are once, few, many and, for expanded clones, a class.

TRBJ2-2,TRBV11-2,.,.,CASTTTGFATGELFF,TGTGCCAGCACCACAACAGGGTTCGCCACCGGGGAGCTGTTTTTT
TRBJ2-3,TRBV6-1,TRBD2,few,CASTPGLFTDTQYF,TGTGCCAGCACCCCGGGACTATTCACAGATACGCAGTATTTT
TRBJ2-3,TRBV5-1,.,.,CASSLWAGASTDTQYF,TGCGCCAGCAGCTTGTGGGCGGGTGCTAGCACAGATACGCAGTATTTT
TRBJ2-6,TRBV5-1,.,many,CASSGAGGANVLTF,TGCGCCAGCAGCGGCGCCGGTGGGGCCAACGTCCTGACTTTC
TRBJ2-5,TRBV20-1,TRBD1,.,CSAGTVETQYF,TGCAGTGCTGGGACAGTTGAGACCCAGTACTTC
TRBJ1-4,TRBV5-1,.,many,CASSAQNLQGGNEKLFF,TGCGCCAGCAGCGCCCAGAACCTACAGGGAGGTAATGAAAAACTGTTTTTT
TRBJ2-3,TRBV9,.,.,CASSRTQGWGTDTQYF,TGTGCCAGCAGTCGGACTCAGGGTTGGGGGACAGATACGCAGTATTTT
TRBJ2-1,TRBV7-7,.,few,CASSPGTRNGEQFF,TGTGCCAGCAGCCCGGGGACCCGGAACGGTGAGCAGTTCTTC
TRBJ2-3,TRBV9,.,many,CASSADPTVRGTDTQYF,TGTGCCAGCAGCGCGGATCCAACCGTCAGGGGCACAGATACGCAGTATTTT
TRBJ2-5,TRBV20-1,.,.,CSATSETQYF,TGCAGTGCAACTAGTGAGACCCAGTACTTC
TRBJ2-3,TRBV20-1,.,few,CSASEGWPTDTQYF,TGCAGTGCTAGTGAAGGGTGGCCCACAGATACGCAGTATTTT
TRBJ2-1,TRBV6-1,.,.,CASAPRGFSFNEQFF,TGTGCCAGCGCCCCTCGCGGGTTTTCCTTCAATGAGCAGTTCTTC
TRBJ2-5,TRBV7-2,TRBD2,.,CASSLAWVTGLREEETQYF,TGTGCCAGCAGCTTAGCTTGGGTAACGGGCCTCCGGGAGGAGGAGACCCAGTACTTC
TRBJ2-2,TRBV12-3/TRBV12-4,.,.,CASSFRDGGGGELFF,TGTGCCAGCAGTTTCCGGGACGGTGGAGGCGGGGAGCTGTTTTTT
TRBJ1-1,TRBV5-6,.,many,CASTLWDRRLRAFF,TGTGCCAGCACCCTCTGGGACCGACGACTTAGAGCTTTCTTT
TRBJ2-7,TRBV4-2,.,many,CASSQDRDYEQYF,TGTGCCAGCAGCCAAGATAGAGACTACGAGCAGTACTTC
TRBJ2-5,TRBV29-1,TRBD2,.,CSVAGGPRETQYF,TGCAGCGTAGCGGGAGGGCCAAGGGAGACCCAGTACTTC
TRBJ1-4,TRBV28,.,many,CASSLSGEKLFF,TGTGCCAGCAGTTTGTCCGGGGAAAAACTGTTTTTT
TRBJ1-6,TRBV9,.,few,CASSVGHLNSPLHF,TGTGCCAGCAGCGTAGGACACCTAAATTCACCCCTCCACTTT
TRBJ1-1,TRBV5-5,.,many,CASSLEGGHVMNTEAFF,TGTGCCAGCAGCTTGGAGGGGGGACACGTCATGAACACTGAAGCTTTCTTT
TRBJ2-3,TRBV11-3,.,few,CASSLGQRGADTQYF,TGTGCCAGCAGCTTAGGGCAGCGTGGCGCAGATACGCAGTATTTT
TRBJ1-4,TRBV20-1,.,once,CSARQGINEKLFF,TGCAGTGCCCGTCAGGGGATTAATGAAAAACTGTTTTTT
TRBJ2-7,TRBV28,.,few,CASSLTGNYEQYF,TGTGCCAGCAGTTTAACGGGGAACTACGAGCAGTACTTC
TRBJ2-1,TRBV7-8,TRBD2,.,CATQAGGPKEQFF,TGTGCCACTCAAGCGGGGGGTCCGAAAGAGCAGTTCTTC
TRBJ1-2,TRBV10-3,TRBD1,.,CAISDTGADGYTF,TGTGCCATCAGTGACACAGGGGCAGATGGCTACACCTTC
TRBJ2-7,TRBV15,TRBD2,.,CATSVVAGEFNEQYF,TGTGCCACCAGCGTCGTAGCGGGAGAATTCAACGAGCAGTACTTC
TRBJ1-1,TRBV7-9,.,once,CASSAVTGTEAFF,TGTGCCAGCAGCGCCGTTACGGGCACTGAAGCTTTCTTT
TRBJ2-3,TRBV6-1,TRBD2,few,CAGRPGTSGRDTQYF,TGTGCCGGCCGCCCCGGGACTAGCGGTCGAGATACGCAGTATTTT
TRBJ2-3,TRBV20-1,TRBD2,many,CSAKSGGRGLDTQYF,TGCAGTGCTAAAAGTGGCGGGAGAGGTTTAGATACGCAGTATTTT
TRBJ2-1,TRBV20-1,TRBD2,.,CSATKPSGRGNEQFF,TGCAGTGCCACCAAGCCCAGCGGGAGGGGCAATGAGCAGTTCTTC
TRBJ2-7,TRBV5-1,.,.,CASSFSPYEQYF,TGCGCCAGCAGCTTCTCTCCCTACGAGCAGTACTTC
TRBJ2-7,TRBV27,TRBD1,many,CASVQDPGQGNEQYF,TGTGCCAGCGTCCAGGACCCGGGACAGGGGAACGAGCAGTACTTC
TRBJ1-5,TRBV18,.,.,CASSPSTNDQPQHF,TGTGCCAGCTCACCATCCACAAACGATCAGCCCCAGCATTTT
TRBJ2-2,TRBV5-1,TRBD2,.,CASSLLAGGFTGELFF,TGCGCCAGCAGCTTGTTAGCGGGGGGATTCACCGGGGAGCTGTTTTTT
TRBJ1-2,TRBV3-1,.,.,CASSQGRSGYTF,TGTGCCAGCAGCCAAGGGCGCAGTGGCTACACCTTC
TRBJ1-5,TRBV4-2,TRBD1,few,CASSQTPGQTLYSNQPQHF,TGTGCCAGCAGCCAAACACCGGGACAGACTCTATATAGCAATCAGCCCCAGCATTTT
TRBJ2-5,TRBV6-1,.,.,CASSPRTGGTQYF,TGTGCCAGCAGCCCTAGGACTGGGGGGACCCAGTACTTC
TRBJ2-2,TRBV2,TRBD2,many,CASGTSGNTGELFF,TGTGCCAGCGGAACTAGCGGGAACACCGGGGAGCTGTTTTTT
TRBJ2-7,TRBV28,.,.,CASSLRPAKGYEQYF,TGTGCCAGCAGTTTACGGCCTGCGAAGGGGTACGAGCAGTACTTC
TRBJ1-2,TRBV6-5,TRBD1,few,CASSWDRGGYTF,TGTGCCAGCAGTTGGGACAGGGGAGGCTACACCTTC
TRBJ2-2,TRBV28,.,few,CASTLNRATGELFF,TGTGCCAGCACCTTGAACAGGGCGACCGGGGAGCTGTTTTTT
TRBJ2-7,TRBV7-2,.,.,CASSALGQPHYEQYF,TGTGCCAGCAGCGCCCTAGGGCAGCCCCACTACGAGCAGTACTTC
TRBJ2-3,TRBV5-1,.,once,CASSPGISSTDTQYF,TGCGCCAGCAGCCCGGGAATATCTAGCACAGATACGCAGTATTTT
TRBJ2-1,TRBV5-1,TRBD2,many,CASSQTSGRASSYNEQFF,TGCGCCAGCAGCCAGACTAGCGGGAGGGCCTCGTCCTACAATGAGCAGTTCTTC
TRBJ1-3,TRBV5-1,.,few,CASSYSGGSGNTIYF,TGCGCCAGCAGCTACTCTGGGGGGAGTGGAAACACCATATATTTT
TRBJ2-1,TRBV27,TRBD1,many,CASSSPQGSYGNEQFF,TGTGCCAGCAGTTCTCCACAGGGGTCCTATGGGAATGAGCAGTTCTTC
TRBJ2-7,TRBV6-2/TRBV6-3,.,.,CASSALASTEQYF,TGTGCCAGCAGTGCCCTTGCTAGCACCGAGCAGTACTTC
TRBJ2-5,TRBV20-1,.,few,CSPTTGRETQYF,TGCAGTCCTACGACCGGTCGAGAGACCCAGTACTTC
TRBJ1-5,TRBV6-5,TRBD1,few,CASSYQTGSHPQHF,TGTGCCAGCAGTTACCAGACAGGGAGTCACCCCCAGCATTTT
TRBJ1-5,TRBV4-1,.,.,CASSQVGGGAVSNQPQHF,TGCGCCAGCAGCCAAGTTGGCGGGGGCGCGGTCAGCAATCAGCCCCAGCATTTT
TRBJ2-5,TRBV11-2,TRBD2,many,CASSFLAGTGEETQYF,TGTGCCAGCAGCTTTTTAGCGGGAACAGGAGAAGAGACCCAGTACTTC
TRBJ2-7,TRBV20-1,TRBD1,.,CSANRDRGSYEQYF,TGCAGTGCCAACCGGGACAGGGGCTCCTACGAGCAGTACTTC
TRBJ2-3,TRBV12-3/TRBV12-4,.,.,CASSAAGSTDTQYF,TGTGCCAGCAGTGCGGCAGGGAGCACAGATACGCAGTATTTT
TRBJ2-3,TRBV7-9,TRBD2,few,CASSLGSGRNTQYF,TGTGCCAGCAGCTTAGGGAGCGGGAGAAATACGCAGTATTTT
TRBJ1-4,TRBV6-1,.,.,CASSDPTATNEKLFF,TGTGCCAGCAGTGATCCGACTGCAACTAATGAAAAACTGTTTTTT
TRBJ1-1,TRBV4-1,.,many,CASSQKQNTEAFF,TGCGCCAGCAGCCAAAAACAGAACACTGAAGCTTTCTTT
TRBJ2-1,TRBV4-1,TRBD2,.,CASSRISGRLYNEQFF,TGCGCCAGCAGCCGCATTAGCGGGAGACTCTACAATGAGCAGTTCTTC
TRBJ2-1,TRBV29-1,.,many,CSPRVEGLNEQFF,TGCAGCCCCCGGGTAGAGGGCCTTAATGAGCAGTTCTTC
TRBJ1-5,TRBV3-1,.,few,CASSQGPSNQPQHF,TGTGCCAGCAGCCAAGGGCCTAGCAATCAGCCCCAGCATTTT